This T cell receptor (beta chain) was recorded in a study of T-cell reconstitution after alpha-beta-depleted transplantation in children. Notes on the study in general: Several hundred rapidly expanded clones from non-depleted graft cells reportedly supplied alpha-beta T cells about two months post-transplant.

The sample holds many counts of this clonotype. What it binds is unknown. V lost 6 bases and J lost 3; bases outside the gene matches: 4. CDR3 size: 13 residues. Germline CDR1 MNHEY, CDR2 SMNVEV (reference sequence). A TCRbeta library incorporating unique molecular identifiers was prepared. TCRdb reanalysed the PCR reads using MiXCR and keeps one entry per CDR3 protein. The profile shows 150,000 to 250,000 distinct CDR3 sequences, 5.5% to 7% of them singletons. The TCR originated in a girl younger than two with combined immunodeficiency, due to receive a stem cell transplant. The input for sequencing was PBMCs, taken before TCRalphabeta/CD19-depleted stem cell transplant. The gene calls are TRBV27 and TRBJ2-7; TRBD1 agrees at 8 bases. In DNA, the CDR3 is TGTGCCAGCAGACCAGGGGGCAGCTACGAGCAGTACTTC. It yields the protein CASRPGGSYEQYF.